The 16 T cell receptor beta chains listed next were all sequenced from one sample in a study of molecular identifiers for immune sequencing clone quantification. TCRdb reprocessed the PCR reads via MiXCR and lists one record per CDR3 protein. The sample includes under 600,000 distinct CDR3 sequences, roughly 23% of them seen just once. The source material was naive CD8+ T cells from blood, with Jurkat cell RNA spiked in. Subset denoted: FACS-sorted CD8+CD4-CCR7+CD45RA+ naive T cells. The receptors derive from a human donor in good health. Some libraries in this study had Jurkat cell RNA spiked in.

Only a few counts were recorded for this clonotype. The chain has TRBV6-5 and TRBJ2-6; D is tentatively TRBD1 or TRBD2 (5 bases each). This CDR3 comprises 24 residues. Germline V gene data show CDR1 as MNHEY and CDR2 as SVGAGI. V gave up 0 bases and J gave up 1 base, with 31 bases separating them. Here the CDR3 DNA reads TGTGCCAGCAGTTACTCGAAGGCCAGTTGGCAGGGACCGGAATATGATTCTGGGGCCAACGTCCTGACTTTC. Its protein is CASSYSKASWQGPEYDSGANVLTF.

This clonotype was seen at least ten times. The gene calls are TRBV7-9 and TRBJ1-1; tentative D call: TRBD1 (5 bases). This CDR3 has 14 amino acids. From germline, CDR1 is SEHNR and CDR2 FQNEAQ (reference sequence). V was shortened by 5 bases and J by 3 bases, with 13 bases between the two germline ends. CDR3 DNA: TGTGCCAGCAGCCCCAACGGGGCGTACACTGAAGCTTTCTTT. Residues: CASSPNGAYTEAFF.

There are many counts of this clonotype. The V and J genes are TRBV5-1 and TRBJ2-5, with D perhaps TRBD1 (5 bases). CDR3 length equals 15 residues. Germline lookup yields CDR1 SGHRS and CDR2 YFSETQ. The V gene lost 2 bases and the J gene lost 2 bases, with 13 bases spanning the gap. The CDR3 loop reads CASSLGVASQETQYF. Here the CDR3 DNA reads TGCGCCAGCAGCTTAGGGGTCGCGTCTCAAGAGACCCAGTACTTC. Full variable domain (missing parts from reference TRBV5-1 and TRBJ2-5): KAGVTQTPRYLIKTRGQQVTLSCSPISGHRSVSWYQQTPGQGLQFLFEYFSETQRNKGNFPGRFSGRQFSNSRSEMNVSTLELGDSALYLCASSLGVASQETQYFGPGTRLLVL.

This clonotype was seen more than once but under ten times. V is TRBV5-8 and J is TRBJ1-2; D is unclear. Germline V CDR1 and CDR2: SGHTS, YDEGEE. V was clipped by 6 bases and J by 0 bases, with 15 bases between them. The CDR3 spans 15 residues. For the CDR3, the DNA is TGTGCCAGCACCCTTGGTGGGTTAGCTAACTATGGCTACACCTTC. It yields the protein CASTLGGLANYGYTF.

This clonotype was seen a few times. CDR3 residues: CASSKAGGPYNEQFF. CDR3 coding DNA: TGCGCCAGCAGCAAAGCGGGGGGGCCCTACAATGAGCAGTTCTTC. The J gene is TRBJ2-1, the V gene TRBV5-1, with 10 bases that match TRBD2. The CDR3 is 15 amino acids. Per the germline V gene, CDR1 is SGHRS and CDR2 is YFSETQ. The V and J ends lost 4 bases and 2 bases, in that order; junction bases with no gene match: 3.

The chain links TRBV5-8 to TRBJ2-4, with D perhaps matching TRBD2 (5 bases). Germline V gene data show CDR1 as SGHTS and CDR2 as YDEGEE. Trimming shortened V by 3 bases and J by 6 bases, and 19 bases separated the two germline ends. The CDR3 totals 16 residues. CDR3 amino acids: CASSSVGGGSGNIQYF. The CDR3 DNA sequence: TGTGCCAGCAGCTCGGTCGGAGGAGGTTCGGGAAACATTCAGTACTTC. The full variable domain, with the rest looked up from reference TRBV5-8 and TRBJ2-4, is EAGVTQSPTHLIKTRGQQATLRCSPISGHTSVYWYQQALGLGLQFLLWYDEGEERNRGNFPPRFSGRQFPNYSSELNVNALELEDSALYLCASSSVGGGSGNIQYFGAGTRLSVL.

As to this clonotype: A read error may produce the germline difference seen at one junction end. This rearrangement joins TRBV19 to TRBJ1-2, with D unresolved. In germline, CDR1 is LNHDA, CDR2 SQIVND (reference sequence). The CDR3 sequence is 14 residues long. CDR3 sequence: CASSIVPRTDGYTF. The CDR3 bases are TGTGCTAGTAGTATAGTTCCGAGGACGGATGGCTACACCTTC.

The V and J genes are TRBV11-3 and TRBJ2-7, with 8 bases identical to TRBD2. Germline assignment: CDR1 SGHNT and CDR2 YENEEA. The CDR3 runs 12 residues. V dropped 5 bases and J dropped 5; count of bases not matched to a gene: 2. CDR3 in DNA: TGTGCCAGCAGCCGGGAGGGAGACGAGCAGTACTTC. This codes for CASSREGDEQYF.

The gene calls are TRBV6-5 and TRBJ2-3, with D perhaps matching TRBD1 (6 bases). CDR1 is MNHEY and CDR2 is SVGAGI in the germline V gene. V was cut by 4 bases and J by 3 bases, with 17 bases left in between. This CDR3 is built from 16 residues. CDR3 DNA sequence: TGTGCCAGCAGTTTGGGGACACTCCTAGATACAGATACGCAGTATTTT. Translation gives CASSLGTLLDTDTQYF.

This clonotype was seen repeatedly, ten times or more. This sequence joins TRBV6-2 or TRBV6-3 and TRBJ2-5; D may be TRBD1 (6 bases). The CDR3 spans 13 residues. The germline gives CDR1 MNHEY, CDR2 SVGEGT. With 5 bases removed from V and 7 bases from J, the gap between germline ends came to 14 bases. Here the CDR3 reads CASSQGPPWTQYF. The DNA of the CDR3 is TGTGCCAGCAGTCAGGGGCCCCCGTGGACCCAGTACTTC.

V is TRBV6-2 or TRBV6-3 and J is TRBJ2-7, with 11 bases aligning to TRBD2. The CDR3 is made up of 16 amino acids. The V gene end was trimmed by 2 bases and the J gene end by 2 bases; junction bases not matched to a gene: 5. Germline V CDR1 and CDR2: MNHEY, SVGEGT. Here the CDR3 reads CASSYKTSGAAYEQYF. In nucleotides, the CDR3 is TGTGCCAGCAGTTACAAGACTAGCGGGGCCGCCTACGAGCAGTACTTC.

The chain employs TRBV7-8 and TRBJ2-5, with 11 positions matching TRBD2. This CDR3 is 16 amino acids long. Germline loops: CDR1 SGHVS, CDR2 FQNEAQ. The V gene end was trimmed by 3 bases and the J gene end by 4 bases; junction bases not matched to a gene: 7. The CDR3 here is CASSFGTSGFGETQYF. In nucleotides, the CDR3 is TGTGCCAGCAGCTTTGGGACTAGCGGCTTTGGAGAGACCCAGTACTTC. Full variable domain (remainder filled in from reference TRBV7-8 and TRBJ2-5): GAGVSQSPRYKVAKRGQDVALRCDPISGHVSLFWYQQALGQGPEFLTYFQNEAQLDKSGLPSDRFFAERPEGSVSTLKIQRTQQEDSAVYLCASSFGTSGFGETQYFGPGTRLLVL.

Regarding this clonotype: This may arise from a read error, as a much more abundant clone is one base away. J is TRBJ2-5 and V is TRBV5-3, with D possibly TRBD2 on 6 matching bases. TRBV5-3 is annotated as an ORF whose role is uncertain. The CDR3 runs 14 residues. V lost 10 bases to trimming and J lost 0 bases, with 16 bases between them. CDR3 region: CAGSWAGYQETQYF. CDR3 coding DNA: TGTGCCGGCAGCTGGGCGGGGTACCAAGAGACCCAGTACTTC.

This clonotype occurred many times. This rearrangement joins TRBV20-1 to TRBJ1-1; 9 positions match TRBD1. Losses at the gene ends were 1 base for V and 3 bases for J; bases not matched to a gene: 6. Germline assignment: CDR1 DFQATT and CDR2 SNEGSKA (reference sequence). CDR3 length: 15 residues. The CDR3 bases are TGCAGTGCTAGAGCTAGGACAGGGGAATACACTGAAGCTTTCTTT. This encodes CSARARTGEYTEAFF.

A note on this clonotype: Just one base apart from a much larger clone, this may be a read error. As the CDR3 is not closed by the conserved phenylalanine or tryptophan, this likely results from a read error. The chain combines TRBV25-1 with TRBJ2-3; D may be TRBD2 (5 bases). Germline assignment: CDR1 MGHDK and CDR2 SYGVNS. CDR3 length: 12 residues. Trimming took 7 bases from V and 7 from J, leaving 12 bases between them. CDR3 in amino acids: CASTDGVNTQYL. The CDR3 coding sequence is TGTGCCAGCACGGACGGGGTGAATACGCAGTATCTT.

This clonotype was seen ten or more times. This may be a read error, as it is one base from a much larger clone. The DNA of the CDR3 is TGTGCCAGCAGCTTTGCAGGGAACACTGAAGCTTTCTTT. This gives the protein CASSFAGNTEAFF. The chain recombines TRBV5-1 with TRBJ1-1, with unresolved D. CDR1 and CDR2 (germline): SGHRS, YFSETQ. CDR3 length: 13 amino acids.